One sample yielded the 26 T cell receptor delta chains listed below, sequenced in a study of gamma delta lymphoproliferative disorders and STAT genes. TCRdb re-processed the multiplex PCR reads via CATT. The repertoire holds 1,600 or so delta-chain clones, with 1% to 1.5% as singletons. Sequencing used genomic DNA taken from PBMCs of patients and controls. The sequenced material came from blood. The source is a human donor in good health.

This clone was detected only a few times. The protein in TCRdb stems from a much larger clone and differs at residue 14 from this DNA's translation, likely a read error; here the protein is translated from the DNA. CDR3: CACDTVKGGGYRHPWDTRQMFF. The CDR3 DNA reads TGTGCCTGTGACACCGTAAAAGGGGGGGGATACCGTCACCCCTGGGACACCCGACAGATGTTTTTC. The chain joins TRDV2 to TRDJ3; 9 bases map to TRDD3. Germline trimming cut 0 bases from V and 2 bases from J; bases unmatched to any gene: 16. The CDR3 extends over 22 amino acids. CDR1 and CDR2 (germline): GEAIGNYY, EKD.

A remark on this clone: TCRdb records a much larger clone's protein for this DNA, with a difference at residue 19 that likely arises from a read error; the protein given is the translation of the DNA. The chain uses TRDV1 and TRDJ1, with a tentative D call TRDD3 (10 bases). The CDR3 has 22 amino acids. Germline-derived CDR1 and CDR2 are TSWWSYY and QGS. CDR3 sequence: CALGERAFLRRYWGIYTDELIF. DNA of the CDR3: TGTGCTCTTGGGGAACGTGCCTTCCTACGCCGCTACTGGGGGATTTACACCGATGAACTCATCTTT.

A few counts support this clone. It differs at one base from a far larger clone, so likely a read error. Other DNA sequences within the sample encode an identical CDR3. The genes are TRDV1 and TRDJ1; TRDD3 agrees at 8 bases. The CDR3 is 25 residues long. The germline V gene encodes CDR1 TSWWSYY and CDR2 QGS. The DNA for the CDR3 is TGTGCTCTTGGCGAACTACATCTATATCCTAAACTGGGGGTTATCAGGGTTCCGAACACCGATAAACTCATCTTT. Its protein product is CALGELHLYPKLGVIRVPNTDKLIF.

In the case of this clone: TCRdb shows a much larger clone's protein in place of this DNA's translation, and the two differ at residue 6, likely through a read error; the protein shown is translated from the DNA. The gene calls are TRDV2 and TRDJ1; 7 bases are a match to TRDD3. Trimming cost V 0 bases and J 2 bases; bases outside gene matches: 17. CDR1 and CDR2 (germline): GEAIGNYY, EKD. The length of the CDR3 is 19 residues. CDR3 loop: CACDTAKGYTSGGTDKLIF. The CDR3 bases are TGTGCCTGTGACACCGCTAAGGGATACACCTCCGGGGGAACCGATAAACTCATCTTT.

In its sample, this clone was seen a few times. A far bigger clonotype differs at one base, so this is likely a read error. The sample carries other DNA sequences with the same CDR3. The chain uses TRDV2 and TRDJ1; 8 bases are a match to TRDD3. J lost 0 bases, V lost 1 base, and 9 bases had no gene match. The CDR3 loop spans 17 amino acids. CDR1 and CDR2 from the germline V gene are GEAIGNYY and EKD. In DNA, the CDR3 is TGTGCCTGTGACACACTTACTGGGGGGCGGGACACCGATAAACTCATCTTT. Translating gives CACDTLTGGRDTDKLIF.

With respect to this clone: The TCRdb record carries a much larger clone's protein, which differs from this DNA's translation at residue 9; a read error is the likely cause, and the protein listed here is the DNA translation. V usage is TRDV2 and J usage is TRDJ1; 11 bases match TRDD3. CDR1 GEAIGNYY and CDR2 EKD come from the germline V gene. V lost 3 bases, J lost 4 bases, and 15 bases stayed unmatched. The CDR3 totals 18 residues. The CDR3, as DNA: TGTGCCTGTGACTTACTGGGGGATAGTACCCGGTTCGTCGATAAACTCATCTTT. Its translation: CACDLLGDSTRFVDKLIF.

Comments on this clone: The protein TCRdb lists belongs to a much larger clone and differs from this DNA's translation at residue 9, which points to a read error; the protein shown is made from the DNA. The V call is TRDV2, the J call TRDJ1, with 7 nucleotides matching TRDD3. V dropped 3 bases and J dropped 0; count of bases not matched to a gene: 9. Germline CDR1 and CDR2: GEAIGNYY and EKD. The CDR3 contains 16 residues. The CDR3 region is CACDGLLGFYTDKLIF. CDR3 DNA sequence: TGTGCCTGTGACGGATTACTGGGGTTCTACACCGATAAACTCATCTTT.

For this clone: This DNA translates differently at residue 5 from the TCRdb protein, which is that of a much larger clone; a read error is likely, and the protein shown is the DNA's own translation. The chain carries TRDV1 and TRDJ1, with 11 bases fitting TRDD3. CDR3 length: 25 residues. CDR1 is TSWWSYY, CDR2 QGS, per germline. The V segment lost 4 bases and the J segment 0 bases; nucleotides outside the gene matches: 31. CDR3: CALGGLHRLSFLLYWGIGDTDKLIF. DNA of the CDR3: TGTGCTCTTGGGGGACTCCACCGCTTATCCTTCCTACTGTACTGGGGGATAGGTGACACCGATAAACTCATCTTT.

This clone was seen only a few times. A far larger clone is only one base removed, so a read error is likely. The same CDR3 arises from other DNA sequences in this sample as well. The chain combines TRDV2 with TRDJ1; TRDD3 agrees at 9 bases. Germline V lookup: CDR1 GEAIGNYY, CDR2 EKD. CDR3 length equals 20 residues. J was trimmed by 6 bases and V by 0 bases; bases with no gene match: 22. The CDR3 DNA sequence: TGTGCCTGTGACACCGTCCCTACGTCCTTACTTGCTGGGGGATCGAATAAACTCATCTTT. Its protein product is CACDTVPTSLLAGGSNKLIF.

Concerning this clone: TCRdb records a much larger clone's protein for this DNA, with a difference at residue 3 that likely arises from a read error; the protein given is the translation of the DNA. This chain links TRDV1 with TRDJ1; TRDD3 matches 11 bases. CDR1 and CDR2 (germline): TSWWSYY, QGS. The CDR3 runs 19 residues. In DNA, the CDR3 is TGCGCTTTTGGGGAATTTCCCTCATTGGGGGATACGCAAACCGATAAACTCATCTTT. This sequence encodes CAFGEFPSLGDTQTDKLIF.

Regarding this clone: A far larger clone is a single base away, which makes a read error likely. The same CDR3 can be traced to other DNA sequences in this sample. The chain has TRDV2 and TRDJ1, with D unclear. CDR1 is GEAIGNYY, CDR2 EKD, per germline. The CDR3 runs 14 residues. The CDR3: CACDTVVGTDKLIF. CDR3 nucleotide sequence: TGTGCCTGTGACACCGTGGTGGGCACCGATAAACTCATTTTT.

By proportion, this clone is medium-sized. Since a much larger clone is just one base distant, this may be a read error. V is TRDV2 and J is TRDJ1; 9 nucleotides agree with TRDD3. J gave up 3 bases and V 3 bases, and 16 bases lay outside the gene matches. The CDR3 loop spans 18 amino acids. Germline lookup yields CDR1 GEAIGNYY and CDR2 EKD. Here the CDR3 reads CACDPIGDTSSYADKLIF. The CDR3 coding sequence is TGTGCCTGTGACCCGATAGGGGATACGTCCTCATACGCCGATAAACTCATCTTT.

This clone was detected a few times. It differs at one base from a far larger clone, so likely a read error. This sample also contains other DNA sequences that code for the same CDR3. The chain recombines TRDV2 with TRDJ1, with TRDD3 identical over 9 bases. J gave up 0 bases and V 4 bases, and 14 bases lay outside the gene matches. CDR1 is GEAIGNYY, CDR2 EKD, per germline. CDR3 length equals 18 residues. The CDR3, as DNA: TGTGCCTGTGAAGGTCTTGCTGTGGGGGATAAGTACACCGATAAACTCATCTTT. This gives the protein CACEGLAVGDKYTDKLIF.

This clone was observed a handful of times. The protein recorded in TCRdb matches a much larger clone and deviates from this DNA's translation at residue 3, suggesting a read error; the protein here is obtained by translating the DNA. The chain recombines TRDV2 with TRDJ1; unclear D gene. V gave up 7 bases and J gave up 0 bases, with 14 bases separating them. This CDR3 spans 14 amino acids. CDR1 is GEAIGNYY and CDR2 is EKD in the germline V gene. The CDR3 DNA reads as TGTGCCTGGGACGCCGTGCCGTACACCGATAAACTCATCTTT. This codes for CAWDAVPYTDKLIF.

This clone was seen more than once but under ten times. This probably arose from a read error, given a far larger clone one base away. The V call is TRDV1, the J call TRDJ1; TRDD3 matches 7 bases. V shed 0 bases and J 0 bases; nucleotides not matched to a gene: 37. Germline V gene data show CDR1 as TSWWSYY and CDR2 as QGS. This CDR3 has 27 amino acids. The CDR3 region is CALGELPPHPGSKGGCEDLGYTDKLIF. The CDR3 bases are TGTGCTCTTGGGGAACTTCCCCCCCACCCGGGATCGAAAGGGGGATGCGAGGATCTCGGGTACACCGATAAACTCATCTTT.

This clone rates as hyperexpanded. Other nucleotide sequences in the sample specify the same CDR3. V and J are TRDV2 and TRDJ3, with TRDD3 matching over 12 bases. J lost 0 bases, V lost 0 bases, and 2 bases had no gene match. CDR3 size: 19 residues. Germline loops: CDR1 GEAIGNYY, CDR2 EKD. CDR3 loop: CACDTLLGDTSWDTRQMFF. The DNA of the CDR3 is TGTGCCTGTGACACCCTACTGGGGGATACCTCCTGGGACACCCGACAGATGTTTTTC.

This clone was seen more than once but under ten times. Translating this DNA gives a protein that differs at residue 4 from the TCRdb one, which belongs to a much larger clone; a read error is likely, and the protein shown is this translation. The chain combines TRDV2 with TRDJ1; 7 bases map to TRDD3. The CDR3 has 18 residues. Germline CDR1 and CDR2: GEAIGNYY and EKD. The CDR3 DNA sequence: TGTGCCTGTGGCACCGTGCTGGGGGCCCACGCCAGCACCGATAAACTCATCTTT. Its translation: CACGTVLGAHASTDKLIF.

Only a few counts were recorded for this clone. TCRdb assigns this DNA the protein of a much larger clone, which departs from its translation at residue 16; this likely reflects a read error, and the protein shown comes from translating the DNA. The rearrangement joins TRDV1 to TRDJ1, with 8 bases aligning to TRDD3. The CDR3 is made up of 22 amino acids. V dropped 0 bases and J dropped 1; count of bases not matched to a gene: 22. CDR1 is TSWWSYY and CDR2 is QGS in the germline V gene. CDR3 sequence (DNA): TGTGCTCTTGGGGAACTGTCCTACTGGGGGTGGCTGGGGCCTATCTGCACCGATAAACTCATCTTT. Translating gives CALGELSYWGWLGPICTDKLIF.

This clone has just a few counts. A far larger clone differs by one base, so this is likely a read error. The sample carries other DNA sequences with the same CDR3. The chain has TRDV2 and TRDJ1, with 7 bases lining up with TRDD3. Looked up from germline, CDR1 is GEAIGNYY and CDR2 is EKD. The length of the CDR3 is 18 residues. The CDR3: CACDTVLGAHASTDKLIF. In nucleotides, the CDR3 is TGCGCCTGTGACACCGTGCTGGGGGCCCACGCCAGCACCGATAAACTCATCTTT.

With respect to this clone: TCRdb pairs this DNA with a much larger clone's protein that differs at residue 14, likely a read error; the protein shown was translated from the DNA. This rearrangement joins TRDV2 to TRDJ3; the match to TRDD3 covers 12 bases. This CDR3 has 19 residues. CDR1 is GEAIGNYY and CDR2 is EKD in the germline V gene. The CDR3 spells CACDTLLGDTSWDNRQMFF. The CDR3 DNA is TGTGCCTGTGACACCCTACTGGGGGATACCTCCTGGGACAACCGACAGATGTTTTTC.

The table lists this clone with many counts. TCRdb's protein, taken from a much larger clone, differs from this DNA's translation at residue 7, likely owing to a read error; the protein displayed comes from the DNA. The V call is TRDV2, the J call TRDJ3; D may correspond to TRDD2 or TRDD3 (5 bases each). This CDR3 region has 20 residues. Germline assignment: CDR1 GEAIGNYY and CDR2 EKD. The V and J ends lost 3 bases and 0 bases respectively, with 20 bases between them. In nucleotides, the CDR3 is TGTGCCTGTGACCCTACTAGGGGAACCAGGAGCTCCTGGGACACCCGACAGATGTTTTTC. It encodes CACDPTRGTRSSWDTRQMFF.

This clone has just a few counts. Translating this DNA gives a protein that differs at residue 4 from the TCRdb one, which belongs to a much larger clone; a read error is likely, and the protein shown is this translation. This sequence joins TRDV1 and TRDJ1; tentative D call: TRDD3 (5 bases). Germline CDR1 and CDR2: TSWWSYY and QGS. The CDR3 consists of 20 residues. The CDR3 sequence is CALREFQPTTFWVYTDKLIF. CDR3 DNA: TGTGCTCTTAGGGAATTTCAACCAACTACGTTCTGGGTCTACACCGATAAACTCATCTTT.

This clone was counted a few times. This DNA's translation differs at residue 18 from TCRdb's protein, which comes from a much larger clone; a read error is likely, and the protein shown is translated from the DNA. Other nucleotide sequences from this sample produce the same CDR3. The rearrangement links TRDV1 to TRDJ2; 8 bases fit TRDD2. The CDR3 is 20 residues long. CDR1 is TSWWSYY, CDR2 QGS, per germline. This CDR3 reads CALGPEFFLRRVIGAAQFFF. CDR3 DNA sequence: TGTGCTCTTGGGCCAGAGTTCTTCCTACGAAGGGTTATAGGGGCAGCACAATTCTTCTTT.

Note on this clone: This DNA translates differently at residue 12 from the TCRdb protein, which is that of a much larger clone; a read error is likely, and the protein shown is the DNA's own translation. V usage is TRDV2 and J usage is TRDJ1; TRDD3 matches 8 bases. Germline-derived CDR1 and CDR2 are GEAIGNYY and EKD. The CDR3 is 16 amino acids. CDR3 residues: CACDGLLGVYTNKLIF. CDR3 DNA: TGTGCCTGTGACGGATTACTGGGGGTCTACACCAATAAACTCATCTTT.

Comments on this clone: TCRdb has a much larger clone's protein, which differs at residue 5 from the translation of this DNA, likely because of a read error; what is shown is the protein translated from the DNA. The chain couples TRDV1 to TRDJ1, with 11 bases fitting TRDD3. After removal of 4 bases from V and 3 bases from J, the junction contained 7 bases not matched to a gene. Germline CDR1 reads TSWWSYY; CDR2 reads QGS. The CDR3 loop spans 16 amino acids. The chain's CDR3 is CALGVRLGDNPDKLIF. The DNA for the CDR3 is TGTGCTCTTGGGGTCAGACTGGGGGATAATCCCGATAAACTCATCTTT.

Concerning this clone itself: Given a far larger clone just one base away, this is likely a sequencing read error. The chain uses TRDV2 and TRDJ1, with 9 nucleotides matching TRDD3. The CDR3 loop spans 17 amino acids. The V gene's germline CDR1 is GEAIGNYY and CDR2 EKD. The CDR3 protein is CACDTMLGDLLTDKFIF. As DNA, the CDR3 is TGTGCCTGTGACACAATGCTGGGGGATCTCTTAACCGATAAATTCATCTTT.